This T cell receptor beta chain stems from a study of cytomegalovirus exposure and HLA in healthy donors. Findings and caveats of the study: Among immune exposure information, only CMV serostatus was available.

As regards this clone: Its target is not known.

Trimming removed 1 base at V and 1 base at J, with 14 bases between. Germline V lookup: CDR1 SEHNR, CDR2 FQNEAQ (reference sequence). The CDR3 is 17 amino acids. The PCR contained 60 Vbeta and 13 Jbeta primers. Profiling relied on immunoSEQ multiplex PCR, and the TCRdb table lists in-frame clones only, not all of them. The sample records around 170,000 clones, about 72% being singletons. The source is a girl aged 10-17 years in good health and CMV-seronegative. The chain joins TRBV7-9 to TRBJ1-5, with TRBD1 as a possible D gene (5 bases). Sequenced sample: PBMCs. CDR3 protein: CASSLGDSLWSNQPQHF. CDR3 bases: TGTGCCAGCAGCTTAGGGGACTCATTATGGAGCAATCAGCCCCAGCATTTT.